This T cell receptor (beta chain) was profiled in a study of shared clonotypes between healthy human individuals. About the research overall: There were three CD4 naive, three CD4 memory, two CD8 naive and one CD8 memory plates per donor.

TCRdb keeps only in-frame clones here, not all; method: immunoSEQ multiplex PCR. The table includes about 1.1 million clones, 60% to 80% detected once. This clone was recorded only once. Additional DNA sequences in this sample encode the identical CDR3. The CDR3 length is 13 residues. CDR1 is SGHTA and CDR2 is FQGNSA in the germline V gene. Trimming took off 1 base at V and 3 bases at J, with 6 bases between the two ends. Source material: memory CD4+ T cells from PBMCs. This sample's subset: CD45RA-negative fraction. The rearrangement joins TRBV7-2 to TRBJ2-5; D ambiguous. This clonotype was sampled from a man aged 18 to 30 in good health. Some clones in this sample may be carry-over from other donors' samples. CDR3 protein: CASSLVGKETQYF. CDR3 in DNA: TGTGCCAGCAGCTTAGTAGGGAAAGAGACCCAGTACTTC. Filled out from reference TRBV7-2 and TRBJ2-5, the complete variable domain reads GAGVSQSPSNKVTEKGKDVELRCDPISGHTALYWYRQSLGQGLEFLIYFQGNSAPDKSGLPSDRFSAERTGGSVSTLTIQRTQQEDSAVYLCASSLVGKETQYFGPGTRLLVL.